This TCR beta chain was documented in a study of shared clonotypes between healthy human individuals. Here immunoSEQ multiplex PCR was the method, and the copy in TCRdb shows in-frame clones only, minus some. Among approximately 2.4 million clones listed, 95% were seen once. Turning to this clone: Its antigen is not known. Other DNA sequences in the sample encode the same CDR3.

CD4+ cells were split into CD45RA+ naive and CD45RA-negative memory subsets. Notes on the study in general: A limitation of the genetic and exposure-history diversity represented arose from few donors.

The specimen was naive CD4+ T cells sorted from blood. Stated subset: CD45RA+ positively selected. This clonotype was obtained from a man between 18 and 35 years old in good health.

The CDR3, as DNA: TGTGCCAGCTCACCGGGACTTGAGGAGACCCAGTACTTC. Encoded protein: CASSPGLEETQYF. This chain uses TRBV18 with TRBJ2-5; the D gene is possibly TRBD2 (6 bases). The CDR3 consists of 13 residues. The germline gives CDR1 KGHSH, CDR2 LQKENI. The ends were cut back, 3 bases at V and 5 bases at J, with 10 bases in the middle.